Detailed here is one T cell receptor beta chain. TCRdb re-called the RT-PCR reads through MiXCR, storing one row per CDR3 protein. This sample has about 700,000 distinct CDR3 sequences, with 14% found just once. V trimming: 0 bases; J trimming: 4 bases; junction bases outside the gene matches: 9. This CDR3 is built from 17 residues. Germline CDR1 is LGHNA and CDR2 is YNFKEQ. The chain uses TRBV4-2 and TRBJ2-7, with TRBD2 matching 10 bases. This TCR was sampled from a female donor in good health, serving as a healthy control. Material for sequencing was memory CD4+ T cells from blood. The CDR3 reads CASSQDRASGRGYEQYF. The CDR3 nucleotides read TGTGCCAGCAGCCAAGATCGAGCGAGCGGGAGGGGATACGAGCAGTACTTC.